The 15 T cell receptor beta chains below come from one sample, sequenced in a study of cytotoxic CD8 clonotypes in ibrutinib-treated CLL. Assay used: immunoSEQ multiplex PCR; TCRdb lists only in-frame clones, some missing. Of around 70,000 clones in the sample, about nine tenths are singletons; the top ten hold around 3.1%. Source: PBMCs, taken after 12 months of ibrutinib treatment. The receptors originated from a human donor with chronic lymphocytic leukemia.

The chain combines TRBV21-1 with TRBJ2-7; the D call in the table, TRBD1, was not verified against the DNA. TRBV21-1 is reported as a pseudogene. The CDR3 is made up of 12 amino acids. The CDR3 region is CASSKGGQGGYF. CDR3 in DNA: TGTGCCAGCAGCAAAGGGGGACAAGGCGGGTACTTC.

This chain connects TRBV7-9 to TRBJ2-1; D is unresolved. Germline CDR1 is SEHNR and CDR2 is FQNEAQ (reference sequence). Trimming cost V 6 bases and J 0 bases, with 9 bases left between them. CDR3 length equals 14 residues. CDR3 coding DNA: TGTGCCAGCAGTGTTGGTGACTCCTACAATGAGCAGTTCTTC. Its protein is CASSVGDSYNEQFF. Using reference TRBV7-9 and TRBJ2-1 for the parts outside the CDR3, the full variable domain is DTGVSQNPRHKITKRGQNVTFRCDPISEHNRLYWYRQTLGQGPEFLTYFQNEAQLEKSRLLSDRFSAERPKGSFSTLEIQRTEQGDSAMYLCASSVGDSYNEQFFGPGTRLTVL.

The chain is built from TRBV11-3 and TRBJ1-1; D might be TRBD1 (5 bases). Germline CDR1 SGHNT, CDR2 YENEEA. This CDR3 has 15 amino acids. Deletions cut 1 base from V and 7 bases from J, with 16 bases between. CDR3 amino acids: CASSLGQGSLGEAFF. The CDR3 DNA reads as TGTGCCAGCAGCTTAGGGCAGGGCTCTTTGGGTGAAGCTTTCTTT.

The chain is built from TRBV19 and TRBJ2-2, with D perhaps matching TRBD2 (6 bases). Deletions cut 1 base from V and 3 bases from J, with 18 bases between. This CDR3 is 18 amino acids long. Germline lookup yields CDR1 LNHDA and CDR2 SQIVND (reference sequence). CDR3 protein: CASSIGYGLAGHTGELFF. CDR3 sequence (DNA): TGTGCCAGTAGTATAGGTTACGGTCTGGCGGGGCACACCGGGGAGCTGTTTTTT.

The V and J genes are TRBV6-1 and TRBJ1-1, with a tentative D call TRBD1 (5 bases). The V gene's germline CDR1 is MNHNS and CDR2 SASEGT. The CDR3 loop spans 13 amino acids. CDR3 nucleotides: TGTGTGGCATTTCAGGGTCCGAACACTGAAGCTTTCTTT. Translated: CVAFQGPNTEAFF.

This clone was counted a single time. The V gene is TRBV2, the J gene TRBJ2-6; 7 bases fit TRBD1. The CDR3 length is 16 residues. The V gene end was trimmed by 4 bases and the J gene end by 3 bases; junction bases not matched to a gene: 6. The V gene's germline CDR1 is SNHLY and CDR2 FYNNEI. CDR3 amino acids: CASSVKGAGGANVLTF. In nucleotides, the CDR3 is TGTGCCAGCAGTGTAAAGGGGGCGGGTGGGGCCAACGTCCTGACTTTC.

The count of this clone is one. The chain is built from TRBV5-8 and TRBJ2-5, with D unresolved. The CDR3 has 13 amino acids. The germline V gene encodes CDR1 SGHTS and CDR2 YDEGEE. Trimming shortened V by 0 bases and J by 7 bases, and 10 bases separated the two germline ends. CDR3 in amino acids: CASSLAGPRTQYF. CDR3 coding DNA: TGTGCCAGCAGCTTGGCCGGGCCCCGGACCCAGTACTTC.

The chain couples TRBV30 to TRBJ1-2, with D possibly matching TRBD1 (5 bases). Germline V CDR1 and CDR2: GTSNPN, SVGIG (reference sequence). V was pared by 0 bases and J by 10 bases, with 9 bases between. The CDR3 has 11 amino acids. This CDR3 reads CAWSVWGIYTF. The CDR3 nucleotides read TGTGCCTGGAGTGTTTGGGGGATCTACACCTTC.

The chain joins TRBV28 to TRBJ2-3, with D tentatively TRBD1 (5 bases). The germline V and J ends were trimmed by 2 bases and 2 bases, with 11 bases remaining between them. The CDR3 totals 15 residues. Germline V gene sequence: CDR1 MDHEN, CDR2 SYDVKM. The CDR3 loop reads CASSLGAVPTDTQYF. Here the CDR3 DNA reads TGTGCCAGCAGTTTAGGGGCGGTCCCCACAGATACGCAGTATTTT. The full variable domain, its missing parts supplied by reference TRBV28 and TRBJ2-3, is DVKVTQSSRYLVKRTGEKVFLECVQDMDHENMFWYRQDPGLGLRLIYFSYDVKMKEKGDIPEGYSVSREKKERFSLILESASTNQTSMYLCASSLGAVPTDTQYFGPGTRLTVL.

CDR3 sequence reads: CATNKGLGGYTF. CDR3 nucleotide sequence: TGTGCCACCAACAAGGGTTTGGGCGGCTACACCTTC. This chain joins TRBV19 and TRBJ1-2; D is unclear. The V and J ends lost 10 bases and 8 bases respectively, with 17 bases between them. The germline V gene encodes CDR1 LNHDA and CDR2 SQIVND (reference sequence). This CDR3 region has 12 residues.

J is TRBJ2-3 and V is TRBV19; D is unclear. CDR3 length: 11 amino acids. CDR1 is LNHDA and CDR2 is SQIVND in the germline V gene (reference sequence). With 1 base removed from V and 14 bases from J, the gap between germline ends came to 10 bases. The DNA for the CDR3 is TGTGCCAGTAGTATAGGGGCACGACGGTATTTT. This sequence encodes CASSIGARRYF.

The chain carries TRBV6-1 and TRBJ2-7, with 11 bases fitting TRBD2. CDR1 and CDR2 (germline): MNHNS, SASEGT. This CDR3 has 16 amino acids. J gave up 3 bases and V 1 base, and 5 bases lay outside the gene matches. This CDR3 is CASSEGVAGGNYEQYF. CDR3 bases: TGTGCCAGCAGTGAAGGTGTAGCGGGAGGGAACTACGAGCAGTACTTC.

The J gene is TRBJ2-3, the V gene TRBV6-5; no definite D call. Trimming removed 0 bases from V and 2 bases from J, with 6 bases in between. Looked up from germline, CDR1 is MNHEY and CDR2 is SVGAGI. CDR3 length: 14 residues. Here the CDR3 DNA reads TGTGCCAGCAGTTACTCGGAGTCCACAGATACGCAGTATTTT. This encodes CASSYSESTDTQYF.

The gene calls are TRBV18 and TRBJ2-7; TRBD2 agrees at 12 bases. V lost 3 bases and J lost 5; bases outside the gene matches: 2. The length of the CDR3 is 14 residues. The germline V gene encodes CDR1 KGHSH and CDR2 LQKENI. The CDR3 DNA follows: TGTGCCAGCTCACCTTCTAGCGGGAGGGACGAGCAGTACTTC. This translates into CASSPSSGRDEQYF.

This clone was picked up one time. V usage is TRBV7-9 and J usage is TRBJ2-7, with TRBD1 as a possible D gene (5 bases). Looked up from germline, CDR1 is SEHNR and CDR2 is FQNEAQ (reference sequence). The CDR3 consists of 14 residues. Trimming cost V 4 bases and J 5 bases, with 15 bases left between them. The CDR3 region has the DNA TGTGCCAGCAGCTACTCACAGGCTCTCCACGAGCAGTACTTC. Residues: CASSYSQALHEQYF.